A selection of T cell receptor beta chains follows, all from one sample in a study of sequential checkpoint blockade in melanoma. Profiling relied on immunoSEQ multiplex PCR, and the TCRdb table lists in-frame clones only, not all of them. The sample records approximately 37,000 clones, approximately 84% being singletons. The input for sequencing was CD8+ T cells sorted from blood (inferred from file names), taken from a patient given nivolumab and ipilimumab in sequence. The receptor source for this set is a human donor with melanoma. Each CDR3 is given with its conserved first and last residue. A D gene is named only where the DNA matches it firmly. Clone size appears in some rows only: once, few, many, or a class for an expanded clone.

len: 13
d_gene: NA
abundance: NA
j_gene: TRBJ2-1
v_gene: TRBV5-1
CDR3aa: CASTRGSYNEQFF
CDR3nt: TGCGCCAGCACCCGAGGCTCCTACAATGAGCAGTTCTTC

len: 15
d_gene: NA
abundance: NA
j_gene: TRBJ1-5
v_gene: TRBV6-4
CDR3aa: CASSEGEGSNQPQHF
CDR3nt: TGTGCCAGCAGTGAAGGGGAGGGGAGCAATCAGCCCCAGCATTTT

len: 14
d_gene: NA
abundance: NA
j_gene: TRBJ1-1
v_gene: TRBV19
CDR3aa: CASSIAGTNTEAFF
CDR3nt: TGTGCCAGTAGTATCGCAGGAACGAACACTGAAGCTTTCTTT

len: 16
d_gene: TRBD1
abundance: NA
j_gene: TRBJ1-1
v_gene: TRBV4-1
CDR3aa: CASSQDLTGPGSRAFF
CDR3nt: TGCGCCAGCAGCCAAGATTTGACAGGGCCGGGGTCTAGAGCTTTCTTT

len: 15
d_gene: TRBD1
abundance: NA
j_gene: TRBJ1-2
v_gene: TRBV6-5
CDR3aa: CASSYPQTGNYGYTF
CDR3nt: TGTGCCAGCAGTTACCCCCAGACAGGGAACTATGGCTACACCTTC

len: 14
d_gene: TRBD1
abundance: NA
j_gene: TRBJ1-1
v_gene: TRBV14
CDR3aa: CASSQAGQGSEAFF
CDR3nt: TGTGCCAGCAGCCAAGCCGGACAGGGTTCTGAAGCTTTCTTT

len: 14
d_gene: NA
abundance: once
j_gene: TRBJ2-3
v_gene: TRBV9
CDR3aa: CASSVERSTDTQYF
CDR3nt: TGTGCCAGCAGCGTAGAGCGTTCCACAGATACGCAGTATTTT

len: 13
d_gene: NA
abundance: once
j_gene: TRBJ1-4
v_gene: TRBV19
CDR3aa: CASSTWGDEKLFF
CDR3nt: TGTGCCAGTAGTACCTGGGGGGATGAAAAACTGTTTTTT

len: 15
d_gene: NA
abundance: NA
j_gene: TRBJ2-7
v_gene: TRBV19
CDR3aa: CASSQRGGNAYEQYF
CDR3nt: TGTGCCAGTAGTCAAAGGGGGGGCAACGCCTACGAGCAGTACTTC

len: 11
d_gene: NA
abundance: NA
j_gene: TRBJ1-1
v_gene: TRBV6-6
CDR3aa: CASGSGAEAFF
CDR3nt: TGTGCCAGTGGGTCCGGGGCTGAAGCTTTCTTT

len: 12
d_gene: TRBD1
abundance: NA
j_gene: TRBJ2-7
v_gene: TRBV6-5
CDR3aa: CASGQGAHEQYF
CDR3nt: TGTGCCAGCGGACAGGGGGCCCACGAGCAGTACTTC

len: 18
d_gene: TRBD1
abundance: few
j_gene: TRBJ1-4
v_gene: TRBV9
CDR3aa: CASSVEGRQGWANEKLFF
CDR3nt: TGTGCCAGCAGCGTAGAGGGTCGACAGGGATGGGCTAATGAAAAACTGTTTTTT

len: 15
d_gene: TRBD2
abundance: NA
j_gene: TRBJ2-5
v_gene: TRBV5-1
CDR3aa: CASSFGSGRVREQYF
CDR3nt: TGCGCCAGCAGCTTCGGTAGCGGGAGGGTCCGGGAGCAGTACTTC

len: 14
d_gene: NA
abundance: once
j_gene: TRBJ2-1
v_gene: TRBV28
CDR3aa: CASSNQGSYNEQFF
CDR3nt: TGTGCCAGCAGTAATCAGGGGTCCTACAATGAGCAGTTCTTC

len: 16
d_gene: NA
abundance: NA
j_gene: TRBJ2-7
v_gene: TRBV11-2
CDR3aa: CASSIARGETSYEQYF
CDR3nt: TGTGCCAGCAGTATAGCCCGTGGTGAGACCTCCTACGAGCAGTACTTC

len: 11
d_gene: NA
abundance: NA
j_gene: TRBJ1-2
v_gene: TRBV30
CDR3aa: CAWSVAGPLSF
CDR3nt: TGTGCCTGGAGTGTAGCAGGCCCCTTATCCTTC

len: 16
d_gene: NA
abundance: NA
j_gene: TRBJ2-3
v_gene: TRBV6-1
CDR3aa: CASSEGRLSGTDTQYF
CDR3nt: TGTGCCAGCAGTGAAGGACGGTTGAGCGGCACAGATACGCAGTATTTT

len: 13
d_gene: TRBD1
abundance: once
j_gene: TRBJ1-1
v_gene: TRBV11-2
CDR3aa: CASSRQGHTEAFF
CDR3nt: TGTGCCAGCAGCCGACAGGGACACACTGAAGCTTTCTTT

len: 14
d_gene: NA
abundance: once
j_gene: TRBJ1-2
v_gene: TRBV4-1
CDR3aa: CASSQSHQGEGYTF
CDR3nt: TGCGCCAGCAGCCAATCACATCAGGGCGAGGGCTACACCTTC

len: 13
d_gene: TRBD1
abundance: NA
j_gene: TRBJ1-6
v_gene: TRBV10-2
CDR3aa: CASSTDRDSPLHF
CDR3nt: TGCGCCAGCAGCACCGACAGGGATTCACCCCTCCACTTT

len: 14
d_gene: NA
abundance: once
j_gene: TRBJ1-2
v_gene: TRBV6-6
CDR3aa: CASSYSRVNYGYTF
CDR3nt: TGTGCCAGCAGTTACTCGAGGGTGAACTATGGCTACACCTTC

len: 15
d_gene: TRBD2
abundance: NA
j_gene: TRBJ2-1
v_gene: TRBV19
CDR3aa: CASSPGTRGANEQFF
CDR3nt: TGTGCCAGTAGCCCCGGGACTAGGGGGGCCAATGAGCAGTTCTTC

len: 14
d_gene: NA
abundance: NA
j_gene: TRBJ1-2
v_gene: TRBV5-6
CDR3aa: CASSYRREDYGYTF
CDR3nt: TGTGCCAGCAGTTATCGGAGGGAGGACTATGGCTACACCTTC

len: 16
d_gene: TRBD1
abundance: NA
j_gene: TRBJ2-7
v_gene: TRBV5-1
CDR3aa: CASSLSPGQGAYEQYF
CDR3nt: TGCGCCAGCAGTCTCAGTCCGGGACAGGGGGCCTACGAGCAGTACTTC

len: 14
d_gene: TRBD1
abundance: NA
j_gene: TRBJ1-1
v_gene: TRBV29-1
CDR3aa: CSVVGTASGTEAFF
CDR3nt: TGCAGCGTTGTAGGGACAGCCTCTGGCACTGAAGCTTTCTTT

len: 12
d_gene: NA
abundance: NA
j_gene: TRBJ1-1
v_gene: TRBV5-8
CDR3aa: CASSFEVTEAFF
CDR3nt: TGTGCCAGCAGCTTTGAGGTCACTGAAGCTTTCTTT

len: 15
d_gene: NA
abundance: NA
j_gene: TRBJ2-7
v_gene: TRBV5-1
CDR3aa: CASTRGAESSYEQYF
CDR3nt: TGCGCCAGCACCCGGGGGGCGGAGAGCTCCTACGAGCAGTACTTC

len: 12
d_gene: NA
abundance: NA
j_gene: TRBJ2-7
v_gene: TRBV6-1
CDR3aa: CASRWASYEQYF
CDR3nt: TGTGCCAGCAGGTGGGCGTCCTACGAGCAGTACTTC

len: 18
d_gene: TRBD1
abundance: NA
j_gene: TRBJ1-2
v_gene: TRBV7-9
CDR3aa: CASSSGLGQPIANYGYTF
CDR3nt: TGTGCCAGCAGCAGCGGCTTGGGACAGCCCATAGCCAACTATGGCTACACCTTC

len: 15
d_gene: TRBD2
abundance: NA
j_gene: TRBJ2-7
v_gene: TRBV2
CDR3aa: CASSDLAGDRGEQYF
CDR3nt: TGTGCCAGCAGTGATCTGGCGGGAGACCGAGGCGAGCAGTACTTC

len: 13
d_gene: NA
abundance: NA
j_gene: TRBJ2-1
v_gene: TRBV7-9
CDR3aa: CASSSGLYNEQFF
CDR3nt: TGTGCCAGCAGCTCGGGACTTTACAATGAGCAGTTCTTC

len: 12
d_gene: NA
abundance: few
j_gene: TRBJ1-1
v_gene: TRBV4-2
CDR3aa: CASSQNLGEAFF
CDR3nt: TGTGCCAGCAGCCAAAATCTAGGTGAAGCTTTCTTT

len: 13
d_gene: NA
abundance: NA
j_gene: TRBJ1-1
v_gene: TRBV19
CDR3aa: CASSIGRGTEAFF
CDR3nt: TGTGCCAGTAGTATAGGAAGGGGTACTGAAGCTTTCTTT

len: 15
d_gene: NA
abundance: few
j_gene: TRBJ2-5
v_gene: TRBV27
CDR3aa: CASSWRGQIQETQYF
CDR3nt: TGTGCCAGCAGTTGGAGGGGCCAGATACAAGAGACCCAGTACTTC

len: 14
d_gene: NA
abundance: NA
j_gene: TRBJ1-5
v_gene: TRBV2
CDR3aa: CASSEVGGNQPQHF
CDR3nt: TGTGCCAGCAGTGAAGTAGGGGGAAATCAGCCCCAGCATTTT

len: 14
d_gene: NA
abundance: NA
j_gene: TRBJ1-4
v_gene: TRBV5-1
CDR3aa: CASSWEGGEEKLFF
CDR3nt: TGCGCCAGCAGCTGGGAGGGAGGAGAGGAAAAACTGTTTTTT

len: 14
d_gene: NA
abundance: NA
j_gene: TRBJ2-7
v_gene: TRBV7-6
CDR3aa: CASSPLSSPSEQYF
CDR3nt: TGTGCCAGCAGCCCTCTCTCATCGCCGAGCGAGCAGTACTTC

len: 16
d_gene: NA
abundance: few
j_gene: TRBJ1-5
v_gene: TRBV4-1
CDR3aa: CASSQDTGSGNQPQHF
CDR3nt: TGCGCCAGCAGCCAAGATACAGGGTCAGGCAATCAGCCCCAGCATTTT

len: 13
d_gene: TRBD1
abundance: once
j_gene: TRBJ1-6
v_gene: TRBV4-1
CDR3aa: CASKGQGASPLHF
CDR3nt: TGCGCCAGCAAAGGACAGGGGGCTTCACCCCTCCACTTT

len: 14
d_gene: TRBD1
abundance: NA
j_gene: TRBJ2-5
v_gene: TRBV10-3
CDR3aa: CAISETGGRETQYF
CDR3nt: TGTGCCATCAGTGAGACAGGGGGCCGAGAGACCCAGTACTTC

len: 19
d_gene: TRBD1
abundance: NA
j_gene: TRBJ1-1
v_gene: TRBV5-8
CDR3aa: CASSPGQINPIIPNTEAFF
CDR3nt: TGTGCCAGCAGCCCGGGACAGATTAATCCGATTATTCCGAACACTGAAGCTTTCTTT

len: 16
d_gene: NA
abundance: NA
j_gene: TRBJ2-1
v_gene: TRBV6-1
CDR3aa: CASSARQESSYNEQFF
CDR3nt: TGTGCCAGCAGTGCAAGACAGGAGAGCTCCTACAATGAGCAGTTCTTC

len: 15
d_gene: NA
abundance: NA
j_gene: TRBJ2-7
v_gene: TRBV11-2
CDR3aa: CASRPFSGQSYEQYF
CDR3nt: TGTGCCAGCAGGCCTTTCTCTGGGCAGTCCTACGAGCAGTACTTC

len: 17
d_gene: TRBD2
abundance: NA
j_gene: TRBJ2-7
v_gene: TRBV6-1
CDR3aa: CASSALLAGGPVDEQYF
CDR3nt: TGTGCCAGCAGTGCCCTACTAGCGGGAGGGCCCGTGGACGAGCAGTACTTC

len: 13
d_gene: NA
abundance: NA
j_gene: TRBJ2-7
v_gene: TRBV19
CDR3aa: CASSWGGTYEQYF
CDR3nt: TGTGCCAGTAGTTGGGGCGGAACCTACGAGCAGTACTTC

len: 16
d_gene: TRBD1
abundance: NA
j_gene: TRBJ2-3
v_gene: TRBV7-9
CDR3aa: CASSFSATGVTDTQYF
CDR3nt: TGTGCCAGCAGCTTTTCCGCGACAGGGGTCACAGATACGCAGTATTTT

len: 14
d_gene: TRBD1
abundance: NA
j_gene: TRBJ1-1
v_gene: TRBV2
CDR3aa: CASSGTGQLTEAFF
CDR3nt: TGTGCCAGCAGTGGGACAGGGCAGCTCACTGAAGCTTTCTTT

len: 14
d_gene: NA
abundance: NA
j_gene: TRBJ2-7
v_gene: TRBV27
CDR3aa: CASSQGFQASEQYF
CDR3nt: TGTGCCAGCAGTCAGGGTTTTCAGGCGAGCGAGCAGTACTTC

len: 14
d_gene: NA
abundance: NA
j_gene: TRBJ1-5
v_gene: TRBV7-9
CDR3aa: CASSSGVGEQPQHF
CDR3nt: TGTGCCAGCAGCTCAGGGGTAGGGGAGCAGCCCCAGCATTTT

len: 12
d_gene: NA
abundance: NA
j_gene: TRBJ1-1
v_gene: TRBV27
CDR3aa: CASSFAGTEAFF
CDR3nt: TGTGCCAGCAGTTTCGCAGGCACTGAAGCTTTCTTT

len: 16
d_gene: TRBD2
abundance: NA
j_gene: TRBJ2-7
v_gene: TRBV4-1
CDR3aa: CASSQDRASGSYEQYF
CDR3nt: TGCGCCAGCAGCCAAGATCGGGCTAGCGGATCCTACGAGCAGTACTTC

len: 12
d_gene: NA
abundance: NA
j_gene: TRBJ2-5
v_gene: TRBV5-1
CDR3aa: CASSPEGETQYF
CDR3nt: TGCGCCAGCAGCCCGGAGGGGGAGACCCAGTACTTC

len: 16
d_gene: TRBD1
abundance: NA
j_gene: TRBJ2-5
v_gene: TRBV7-9
CDR3aa: CASSLARTGSQETQYF
CDR3nt: TGTGCCAGCAGCTTAGCGCGGACAGGGTCCCAAGAGACCCAGTACTTC

len: 13
d_gene: NA
abundance: NA
j_gene: TRBJ1-2
v_gene: TRBV27
CDR3aa: CASRPTGLGGYTF
CDR3nt: TGTGCCAGCAGACCGACAGGATTGGGGGGCTACACCTTC

len: 15
d_gene: NA
abundance: NA
j_gene: TRBJ2-3
v_gene: TRBV5-1
CDR3aa: CASSLEDSSTDTQYF
CDR3nt: TGCGCCAGCAGCTTGGAGGACAGCAGCACAGATACGCAGTATTTT